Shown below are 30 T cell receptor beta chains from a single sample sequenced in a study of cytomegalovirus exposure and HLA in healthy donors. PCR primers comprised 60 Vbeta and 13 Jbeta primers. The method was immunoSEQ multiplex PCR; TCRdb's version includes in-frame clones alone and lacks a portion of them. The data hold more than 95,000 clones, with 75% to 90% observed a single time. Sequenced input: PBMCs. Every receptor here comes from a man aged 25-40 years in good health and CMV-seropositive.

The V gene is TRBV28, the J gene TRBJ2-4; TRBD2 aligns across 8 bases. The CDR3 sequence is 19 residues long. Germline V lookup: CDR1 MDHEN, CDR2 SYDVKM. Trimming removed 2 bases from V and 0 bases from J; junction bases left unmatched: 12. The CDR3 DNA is TGTGCCAGCAGTTTACGTGCGGGGGGAGAAAAACGAGCCAAAAACATTCAGTACTTC. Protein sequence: CASSLRAGGEKRAKNIQYF.

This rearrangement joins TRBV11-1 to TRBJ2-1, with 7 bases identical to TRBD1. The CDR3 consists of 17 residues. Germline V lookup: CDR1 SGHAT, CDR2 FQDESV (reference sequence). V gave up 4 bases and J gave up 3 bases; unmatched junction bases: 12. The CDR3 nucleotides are TGTGCCAGCAGCTCGGGCTTCGGACAGGTTGTCTACAATGAGCAGTTCTTC. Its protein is CASSSGFGQVVYNEQFF.

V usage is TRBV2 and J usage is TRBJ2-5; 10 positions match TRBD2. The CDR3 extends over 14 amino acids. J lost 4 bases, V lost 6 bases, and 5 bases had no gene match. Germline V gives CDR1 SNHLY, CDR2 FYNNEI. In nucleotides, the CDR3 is TGTGCCAGCAGACCTAGCGGGGGTGGAGAGACCCAGTACTTC. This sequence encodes CASRPSGGGETQYF.

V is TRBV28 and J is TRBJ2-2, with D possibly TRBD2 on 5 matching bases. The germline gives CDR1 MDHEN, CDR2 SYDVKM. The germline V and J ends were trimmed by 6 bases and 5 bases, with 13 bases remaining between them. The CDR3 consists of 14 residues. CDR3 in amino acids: CASRPAGRTGELFF. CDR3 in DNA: TGTGCCAGCAGACCTGCGGGTAGAACCGGGGAGCTGTTTTTT.

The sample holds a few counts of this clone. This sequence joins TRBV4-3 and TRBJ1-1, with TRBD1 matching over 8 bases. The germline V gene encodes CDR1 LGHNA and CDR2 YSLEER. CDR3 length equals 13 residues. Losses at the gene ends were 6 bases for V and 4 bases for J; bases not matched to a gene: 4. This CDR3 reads CASRPTGGTEAFF. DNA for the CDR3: TGCGCCAGCAGGCCCACAGGGGGCACTGAAGCTTTCTTT.

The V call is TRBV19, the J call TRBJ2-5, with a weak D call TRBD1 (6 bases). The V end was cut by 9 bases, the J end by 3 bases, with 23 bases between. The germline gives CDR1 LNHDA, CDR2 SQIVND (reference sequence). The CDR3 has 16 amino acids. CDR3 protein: CASSLRTEGPEETQYF. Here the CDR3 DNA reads TGTGCCAGCTCTCTGAGGACAGAGGGGCCGGAAGAGACCCAGTACTTC. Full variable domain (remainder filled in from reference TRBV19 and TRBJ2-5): DGGITQSPKYLFRKEGQNVTLSCEQNLNHDAMYWYRQDPGQGLRLIYYSQIVNDFQKGDIAEGYSVSREKKESFPLTVTSAQKNPTAFYLCASSLRTEGPEETQYFGPGTRLLVL.

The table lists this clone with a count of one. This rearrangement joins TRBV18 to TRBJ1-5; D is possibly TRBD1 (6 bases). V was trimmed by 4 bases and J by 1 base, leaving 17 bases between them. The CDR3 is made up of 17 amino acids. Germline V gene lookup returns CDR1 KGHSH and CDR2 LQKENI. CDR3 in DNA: TGTGCCAGCTCACAAAATGCCCCAGGGGACAGCAATCAGCCCCAGCATTTT. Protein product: CASSQNAPGDSNQPQHF. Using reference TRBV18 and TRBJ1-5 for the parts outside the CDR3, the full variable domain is NAGVMQNPRHLVRRRGQEARLRCSPMKGHSHVYWYRQLPEEGLKFMVYLQKENIIDESGMPKERFSAEFPKEGPSILRIQQVVRGDSAAYFCASSQNAPGDSNQPQHFGDGTRLSIL.

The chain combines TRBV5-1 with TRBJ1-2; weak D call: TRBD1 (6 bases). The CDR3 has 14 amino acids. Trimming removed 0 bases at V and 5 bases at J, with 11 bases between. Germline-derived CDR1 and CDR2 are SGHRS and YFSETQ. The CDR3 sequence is CASSLDRESYGYTF. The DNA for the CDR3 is TGCGCCAGCAGCTTGGACAGGGAGTCTTATGGCTACACCTTC.

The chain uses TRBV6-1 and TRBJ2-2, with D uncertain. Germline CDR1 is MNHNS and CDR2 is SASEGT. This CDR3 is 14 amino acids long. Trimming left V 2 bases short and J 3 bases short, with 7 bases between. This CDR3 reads CASSELTYTGELFF. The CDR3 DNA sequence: TGTGCCAGCAGTGAATTGACTTACACCGGGGAGCTGTTTTTT.

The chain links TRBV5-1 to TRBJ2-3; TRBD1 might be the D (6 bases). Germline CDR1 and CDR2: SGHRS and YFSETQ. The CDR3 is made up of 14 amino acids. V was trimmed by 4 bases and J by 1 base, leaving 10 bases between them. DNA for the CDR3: TGCGCCAGCAGCGTTACAGGGCGCACAGATACGCAGTATTTT. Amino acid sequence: CASSVTGRTDTQYF.

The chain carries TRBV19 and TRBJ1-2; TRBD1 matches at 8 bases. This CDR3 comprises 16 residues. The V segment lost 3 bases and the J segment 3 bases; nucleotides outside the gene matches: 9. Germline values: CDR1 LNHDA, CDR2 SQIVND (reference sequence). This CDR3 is CASSIPTDRGYYGYTF. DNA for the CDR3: TGTGCCAGTAGTATCCCCACCGACAGGGGATACTATGGCTACACCTTC. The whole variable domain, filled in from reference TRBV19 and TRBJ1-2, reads DGGITQSPKYLFRKEGQNVTLSCEQNLNHDAMYWYRQDPGQGLRLIYYSQIVNDFQKGDIAEGYSVSREKKESFPLTVTSAQKNPTAFYLCASSIPTDRGYYGYTFGSGTRLTVV.

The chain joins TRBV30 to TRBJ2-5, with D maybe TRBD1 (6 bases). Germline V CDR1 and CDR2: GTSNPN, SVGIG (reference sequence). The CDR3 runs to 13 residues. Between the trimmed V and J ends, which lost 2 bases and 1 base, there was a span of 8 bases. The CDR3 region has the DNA TGTGCCTGGAGTCGGGACACCCAAGAGACCCAGTACTTC. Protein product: CAWSRDTQETQYF.

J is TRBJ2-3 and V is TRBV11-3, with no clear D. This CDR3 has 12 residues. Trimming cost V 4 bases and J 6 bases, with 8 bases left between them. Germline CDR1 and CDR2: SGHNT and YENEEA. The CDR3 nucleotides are TGTGCCAGCAGCTCCCACTCTGATACGCAGTATTTT. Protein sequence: CASSSHSDTQYF.

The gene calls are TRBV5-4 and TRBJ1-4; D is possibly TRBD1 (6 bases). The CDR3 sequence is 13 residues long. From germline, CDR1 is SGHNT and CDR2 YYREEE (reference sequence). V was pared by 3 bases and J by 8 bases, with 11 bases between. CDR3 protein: CASSSRTDEKLFF. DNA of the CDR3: TGTGCCAGCAGCTCCAGGACAGACGAAAAACTGTTTTTT.

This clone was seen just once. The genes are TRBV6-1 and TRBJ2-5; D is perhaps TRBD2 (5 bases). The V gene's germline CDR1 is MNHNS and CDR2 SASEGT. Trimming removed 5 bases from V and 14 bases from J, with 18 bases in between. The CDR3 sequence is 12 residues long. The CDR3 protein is CASSKVFATTYF. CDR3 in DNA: TGTGCCAGCAGTAAGGTTTTCGCGACTACCTACTTC.

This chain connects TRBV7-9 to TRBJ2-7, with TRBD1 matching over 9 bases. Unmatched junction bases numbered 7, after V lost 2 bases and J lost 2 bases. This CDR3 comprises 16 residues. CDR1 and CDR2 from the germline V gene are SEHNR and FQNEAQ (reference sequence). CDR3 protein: CASSLSGGTGTYEQYF. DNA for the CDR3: TGTGCCAGCAGCTTAAGTGGCGGGACAGGGACCTACGAGCAGTACTTC.

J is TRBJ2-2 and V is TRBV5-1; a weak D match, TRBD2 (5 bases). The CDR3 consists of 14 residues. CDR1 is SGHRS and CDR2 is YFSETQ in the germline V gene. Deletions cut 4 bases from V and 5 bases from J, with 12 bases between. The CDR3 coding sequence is TGCGCCAGCAGCGGAGGCAGTTGGACCGGGGAGCTGTTTTTT. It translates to CASSGGSWTGELFF.

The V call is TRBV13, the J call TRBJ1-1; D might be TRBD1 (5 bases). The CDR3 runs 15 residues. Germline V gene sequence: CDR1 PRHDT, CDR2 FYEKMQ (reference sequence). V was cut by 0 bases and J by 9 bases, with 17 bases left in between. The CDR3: CASSLGMSSTAQAFF. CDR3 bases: TGTGCCAGCAGCTTAGGGATGTCGTCGACAGCTCAAGCTTTCTTT.

In DNA form, the CDR3 reads TGTGCCAGCAGTTACAATCAGGACAGAAGGGAAAAACTGTTTTTT. This translates into CASSYNQDRREKLFF. The chain joins TRBV6-5 to TRBJ1-4, with D perhaps matching TRBD1 (6 bases). The CDR3 runs to 15 residues. Germline CDR1 is MNHEY and CDR2 is SVGAGI. The V and J ends lost 2 bases and 8 bases respectively, with 15 bases between them.

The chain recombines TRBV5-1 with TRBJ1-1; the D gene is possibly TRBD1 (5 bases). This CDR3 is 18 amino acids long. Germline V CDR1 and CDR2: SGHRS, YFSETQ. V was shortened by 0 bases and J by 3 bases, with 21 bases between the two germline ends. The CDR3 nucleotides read TGCGCCAGCAGCTTGGGAGGAGCGCGGGGGTGGGAAGACACTGAAGCTTTCTTT. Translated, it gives CASSLGGARGWEDTEAFF.

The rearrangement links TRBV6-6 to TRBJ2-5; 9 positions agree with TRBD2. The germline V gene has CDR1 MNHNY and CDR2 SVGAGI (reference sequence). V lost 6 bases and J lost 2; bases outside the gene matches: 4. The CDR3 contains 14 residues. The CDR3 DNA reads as TGTGCCAGCAGATCCCTAGCGGGGCAAGAGACCCAGTACTTC. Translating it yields CASRSLAGQETQYF.

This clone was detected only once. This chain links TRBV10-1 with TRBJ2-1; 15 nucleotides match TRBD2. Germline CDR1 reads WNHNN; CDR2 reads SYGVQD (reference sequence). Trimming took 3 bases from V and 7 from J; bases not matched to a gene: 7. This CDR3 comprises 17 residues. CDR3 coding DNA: TGCGCCAGCAGTGACCGGACTAGCGGGGGGGCCAGGAATGAGCAGTTCTTC. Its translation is CASSDRTSGGARNEQFF.

The CDR3 nucleotides are TGTGCCAGCAGCCCGGGGACTATACAAGAGACCCAGTACTTC. Translation: CASSPGTIQETQYF. V and J are TRBV7-8 and TRBJ2-5; 7 bases map to TRBD2. Trimming took 5 bases from V and 2 from J; bases not matched to a gene: 5. The V gene's germline CDR1 is SGHVS and CDR2 FQNEAQ. CDR3 length: 14 amino acids.

CDR3 DNA: TGTGCCAGCAGCTCCCGGGACAGGGGCAAACATGAGCAGTTCTTC. The encoded protein is CASSSRDRGKHEQFF. This chain links TRBV7-6 with TRBJ2-1; TRBD1 agrees at 10 bases. The CDR3 runs 15 residues. V was clipped by 4 bases and J by 8 bases; unmatched bases: 8. Germline V gene sequence: CDR1 SGHVS, CDR2 FNYEAQ. The entire variable domain, with the rest obtained from reference TRBV7-6 and TRBJ2-1, is as follows: GAGVSQSPRYKVTKRGQDVALRCDPISGHVSLYWYRQALGQGPEFLTYFNYEAQQDKSGLPNDRFSAERPEGSISTLTIQRTEQRDSAMYRCASSSRDRGKHEQFFGPGTRLTVL.

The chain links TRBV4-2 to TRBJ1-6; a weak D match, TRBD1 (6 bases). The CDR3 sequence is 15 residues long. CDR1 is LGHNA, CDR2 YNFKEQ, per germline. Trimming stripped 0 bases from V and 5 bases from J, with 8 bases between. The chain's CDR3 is CASSQEGADNSPLHF. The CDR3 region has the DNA TGTGCCAGCAGCCAAGAGGGGGCAGATAATTCACCCCTCCACTTT.

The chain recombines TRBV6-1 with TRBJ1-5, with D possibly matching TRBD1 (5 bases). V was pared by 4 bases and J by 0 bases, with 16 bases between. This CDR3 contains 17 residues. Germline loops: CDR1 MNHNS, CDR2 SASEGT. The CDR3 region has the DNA TGTGCCAGCAGTGGGGGGAATGGAGGGGTTAGCAATCAGCCCCAGCATTTT. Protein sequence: CASSGGNGGVSNQPQHF.

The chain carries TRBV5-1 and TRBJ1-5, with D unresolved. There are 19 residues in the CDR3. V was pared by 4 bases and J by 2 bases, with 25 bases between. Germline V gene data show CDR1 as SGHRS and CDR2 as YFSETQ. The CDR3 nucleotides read TGCGCCAGCAGCCCCTGTGATTGGGCCTCTATCGGGGGCAATCAGCCCCAGCATTTT. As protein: CASSPCDWASIGGNQPQHF.

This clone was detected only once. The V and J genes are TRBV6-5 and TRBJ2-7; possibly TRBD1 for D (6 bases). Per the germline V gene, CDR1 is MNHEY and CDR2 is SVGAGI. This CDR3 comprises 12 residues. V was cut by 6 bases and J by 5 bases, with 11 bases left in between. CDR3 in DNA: TGTGCCAGCAGCCACAGGGAGAACGAGCAGTACTTC. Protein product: CASSHRENEQYF.

This chain's CDR3 is CASSHPAGREETQYF. The CDR3 region has the DNA TGCGCCAGCAGCCATCCGGCGGGGCGGGAAGAGACCCAGTACTTC. The rearrangement links TRBV4-1 to TRBJ2-5; D may be TRBD2 (6 bases). Germline CDR1 and CDR2: MGHRA and YSYEKL. V lost 3 bases to trimming and J lost 3 bases, with 14 bases between them. The CDR3 has 15 amino acids.

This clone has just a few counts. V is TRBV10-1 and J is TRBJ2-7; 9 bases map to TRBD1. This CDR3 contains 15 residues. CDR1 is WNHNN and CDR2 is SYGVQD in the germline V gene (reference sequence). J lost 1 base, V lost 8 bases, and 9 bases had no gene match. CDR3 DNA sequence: TGCGCCAGCGAACCGGGACAGGGATTTTCCTACGAGCAGTACTTC. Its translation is CASEPGQGFSYEQYF.